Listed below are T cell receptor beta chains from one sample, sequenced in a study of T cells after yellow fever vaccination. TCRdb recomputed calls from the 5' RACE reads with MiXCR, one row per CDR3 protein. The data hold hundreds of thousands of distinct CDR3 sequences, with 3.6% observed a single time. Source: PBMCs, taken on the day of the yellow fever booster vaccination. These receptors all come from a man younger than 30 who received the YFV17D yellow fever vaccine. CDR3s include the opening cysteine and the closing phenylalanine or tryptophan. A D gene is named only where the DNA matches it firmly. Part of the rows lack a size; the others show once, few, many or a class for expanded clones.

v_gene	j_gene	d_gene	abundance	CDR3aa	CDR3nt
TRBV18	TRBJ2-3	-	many	CASSPGPDTTDTQYF	TGTGCCAGCTCACCCGGTCCGGACACCACAGATACGCAGTATTTT
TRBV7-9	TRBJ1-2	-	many	CASSLGQTYYGYTF	TGTGCCAGCAGCTTAGGACAGACGTACTATGGCTACACCTTC
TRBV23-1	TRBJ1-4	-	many	CASSQSYRESPNEKLFF	TGCGCCAGCAGTCAATCTTACAGGGAGAGTCCGAATGAAAAACTGTTTTTT
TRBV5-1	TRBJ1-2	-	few	CASSLTPPDVNYGYTF	TGCGCCAGCAGCTTGACCCCGCCGGACGTAAACTATGGCTACACCTTC
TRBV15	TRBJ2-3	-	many	CATSSLAGAAASTDTQYF	TGTGCCACCAGCTCTCTCGCGGGGGCGGCGGCTAGCACAGATACGCAGTATTTT
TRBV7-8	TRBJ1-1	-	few	CASSSMGGTLNTEAFF	TGTGCCAGCAGCTCCATGGGCGGAACCTTGAACACTGAAGCTTTCTTT
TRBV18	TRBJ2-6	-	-	CASSPQGPPAGANVLTF	TGTGCCAGCTCACCGCAAGGCCCACCTGCTGGGGCCAACGTCCTGACTTTC
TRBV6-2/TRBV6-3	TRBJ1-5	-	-	CASTHRVQNQPQHF	TGTGCCAGCACCCACAGGGTTCAAAATCAGCCCCAGCATTTT
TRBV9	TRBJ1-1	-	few	CASSVHPLGTEAFF	TGTGCCAGCAGCGTACACCCTCTGGGGACTGAAGCTTTCTTT
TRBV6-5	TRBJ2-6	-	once	CASKEGSAGANVLTF	TGTGCCAGCAAGGAAGGGTCCGCTGGGGCCAACGTCCTGACTTTC
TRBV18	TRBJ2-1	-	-	CASSPLTNEQFF	TGTGCCAGCTCACCCCTGACAAATGAGCAGTTCTTC
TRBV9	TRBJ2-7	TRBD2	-	CASSSRGRGDYEQYF	TGTGCCAGCAGCTCCCGGGGGCGGGGGGACTACGAGCAGTACTTC